A selection of T cell receptor beta chains follows, all from one sample in a study of blood T cell repertoires in COVID-19. Sequencing was performed with immunoSEQ multiplex PCR; in TCRdb, only in-frame clones are kept and a portion is missing. The sample lists approximately 61,000 clones, around four fifths occurring once. Source material: peripheral blood. The receptors were sampled from a man aged 65 to 79 with acute or convalescent COVID-19. CDR3s include the opening cysteine and the closing phenylalanine or tryptophan. D genes are given only for firm matches. Clone size is shown for a subset of rows, as once, few, many or a class of expanded clone.

j_call,clone_size,d_call,v_call,cdr3_nt,cdr3_aa
TRBJ1-6,once,-,TRBV3-1/TRBV3-2,TGTGCCAGCGGGAACCAGGGAACCAATTCACCCCTCCACTTT,CASGNQGTNSPLHF
TRBJ1-6,-,TRBD1,TRBV7-6,TGTGCCAGCAGCTTAGGGAACAGGGGAGACAACTCACCCCTCCACTTT,CASSLGNRGDNSPLHF
TRBJ2-7,-,TRBD1,TRBV12-5,TGTGCTAGTGGTTTACCAGGGGGCGAGCAGTACTTC,CASGLPGGEQYF
TRBJ1-4,-,TRBD1,TRBV6-5,TGTGCCAGCAGTTACACAACAGGGGGCGCGGATGAAAAACTGTTTTTT,CASSYTTGGADEKLFF
TRBJ2-7,-,-,TRBV5-1,TGCGCCAGCAGCCCACAATATTTCTCGCGGGGGCACTCCTACGAGCAGTACTTC,CASSPQYFSRGHSYEQYF
TRBJ2-5,-,-,TRBV6-5,TGTGCCAGCAGTTACGAAAAAGTGGCGACCCAGTACTTC,CASSYEKVATQYF
TRBJ1-5,-,-,TRBV5-5,TGTGCCAGCAGCTTAAAGGGGTCGGATCAGCCCCAGCATTTT,CASSLKGSDQPQHF
TRBJ2-5,-,-,TRBV2,TGTGCCAGCAGGGAGGGGACGGCCCCAGGGACCCAGTACTTC,CASREGTAPGTQYF
TRBJ2-7,-,-,TRBV5-3,TGTGCCCGAAGCCTCCGGGACTTCATAACCAACCTTTGCGAGCAGTACTTC,CARSLRDFITNLCEQYF
TRBJ2-1,few,TRBD1,TRBV5-1,TGCGCCAGCAGCCCCGGGACAGGACGTGGTGAGCAGTTCTTC,CASSPGTGRGEQFF
TRBJ2-5,-,TRBD2,TRBV10-3,TGTGCCATCAGTGAGAAGGGCGGGGGGGCGGAGACCCAGTACTTC,CAISEKGGGAETQYF
TRBJ2-3,-,-,TRBV28,TGTGCCAGCAGCCGACTAGGTGGGGGGGGCGGAGATACGCAGTATTTT,CASSRLGGGGGDTQYF
TRBJ1-4,-,TRBD1,TRBV5-1,TGCGCCAGCAGCTTGGGAACGGACAGGGAGGGAAAACTGTTTTTT,CASSLGTDREGKLFF
TRBJ2-7,-,TRBD1,TRBV7-9,TGTGCCAGCAGCTCACAGGGACAGGGGGCCTACGAGCAGTACTTC,CASSSQGQGAYEQYF
TRBJ2-3,-,TRBD2,TRBV3-1/TRBV3-2,TGTGCCAGCCGCGGGGGTAGCACAGATACGCAGTATTTT,CASRGGSTDTQYF
TRBJ2-3,once,TRBD2,TRBV24-1,TGTGCCACCAGTGATGGGGAGACTAGCGGGGGAGCTCATACGCAGTATTTT,CATSDGETSGGAHTQYF
TRBJ1-2,-,-,TRBV29-1,TGCAGCGTCCTTCCTGCGCCGGGGGACTATGGCTACACCTTC,CSVLPAPGDYGYTF
TRBJ2-1,-,-,TRBV28,TGTGCCAGCAGTTTATGGGGGGCAGGGGAGAAATCACTTGAGCAGTTCTTC,CASSLWGAGEKSLEQFF
TRBJ1-1,-,-,TRBV28,TGTGCCAGCAGTCTAAGACAGGTTGAAGCTTTCTTT,CASSLRQVEAFF
TRBJ1-2,-,-,TRBV6-6,TGTGCCAGCAGCCTTCCTGGACGGCCGGGGGATGGCTACACCTTC,CASSLPGRPGDGYTF
TRBJ2-3,once,-,TRBV5-1,TGCGCCAGCAGTGTCGAGGATACGCAGTATTTT,CASSVEDTQYF
TRBJ2-2,-,-,TRBV15,TGTGCCACCAGCAACCGGGATTTCACCGGGGAGCTGTTTTTT,CATSNRDFTGELFF
TRBJ2-3,-,-,TRBV2,TGTGCCAGCAGTGGCGGGGTCCGGGGGAGCACAGATACGCAGTATTTT,CASSGGVRGSTDTQYF
TRBJ2-3,-,TRBD1,TRBV27,TGTGCCATCAGGGACAGGGGAGCTTTTGACACGCAGTATTTT,CAIRDRGAFDTQYF
TRBJ2-1,-,TRBD2,TRBV4-2,TGTGCCAGCAGCCAAGATCTCACTAGCGGGGGGACCAGGGGAGAGCAGTTCTTC,CASSQDLTSGGTRGEQFF
TRBJ2-5,-,-,TRBV28,TGTGCCAGCAGTTTAACTAGCCTGAAAGAGACCCAGTACTTC,CASSLTSLKETQYF
TRBJ2-3,-,-,TRBV10-3,TGTGCCATCAGTGAGCAAGTAGGGGAATTAACGCAGTATTTT,CAISEQVGELTQYF
TRBJ2-7,-,TRBD1,TRBV7-9,TGTGCCAGCATGAAGACCGGGACAGGGGTTTACGAGCAGTACTTC,CASMKTGTGVYEQYF
TRBJ2-7,-,-,TRBV9,TGTGCCAGCAGCGCTACAGGCTACGAGCAGTACTTC,CASSATGYEQYF
TRBJ2-2,-,TRBD1,TRBV6-5,TGTGCCAGCAGGGAGACAGGGGGCGGGGAGCTGTTTTTT,CASRETGGGELFF
TRBJ1-2,-,-,TRBV12-3/TRBV12-4,TGTGCCAGCCTGCTGGGGGGAAACTATGGCTACACCTTC,CASLLGGNYGYTF
TRBJ2-1,-,TRBD1,TRBV7-6,TGTGCCAGCAGCTTAGACGTGCCGGGACAGGGGGCGTTAGGTGAGCAGTTCTTC,CASSLDVPGQGALGEQFF
TRBJ2-3,-,TRBD2,TRBV3-1/TRBV3-2,TGTGCCAGCATAAAGATTCGGCTAGCGGGGGGTTTAACAGATACGCAGTATTTT,CASIKIRLAGGLTDTQYF
TRBJ1-4,-,TRBD1,TRBV7-6,TGTGCCAGCAGCTTAGGGGACAGGGGGCAGGAAAAACTGTTTTTT,CASSLGDRGQEKLFF
TRBJ2-7,-,-,TRBV7-6,TGTGCCAGCAGCTTAGAGTCAGGCCGGCCCTACGAGCAGTACTTC,CASSLESGRPYEQYF
TRBJ2-2,-,-,TRBV9,TGTGCCAGCAGCGACCGCCGGGACTTGGGCGGTGGGGAGCTGTTTTTT,CASSDRRDLGGGELFF
TRBJ1-3,-,-,TRBV5-1,TGCGCCAGCAGCTCGGACAGCTCTGGAAACACCATATATTTT,CASSSDSSGNTIYF
TRBJ2-7,-,-,TRBV19,TGTGCCAGTAGGGCACCCGGGACAACCTACGAGCAGTACTTC,CASRAPGTTYEQYF
TRBJ2-5,-,-,TRBV23-1,TGCGCCAGTACCCCCGACAAGGGAGACCAAGAGACCCAGTACTTC,CASTPDKGDQETQYF
TRBJ2-1,few,TRBD1,TRBV5-1,TGCGCCAGCAGATCAGGGACAGGAGTCCATGAGCAGTTCTTC,CASRSGTGVHEQFF
TRBJ2-1,-,-,TRBV7-8,TGTGCCAGCAGCTCCTACAGAGTGGGTAACAATGAGCAGTTCTTC,CASSSYRVGNNEQFF
TRBJ1-6,-,TRBD1,TRBV28,TGTGCCAGCAAGCCGGGACAGTTAGGTTCACCCCTCCACTTT,CASKPGQLGSPLHF
TRBJ2-2,-,-,TRBV6-1,TGTGCCAGCAGTGAACGAGGCAGACTCACCGGGGAGCTGTTTTTT,CASSERGRLTGELFF
TRBJ2-1,-,TRBD1,TRBV7-3,TGTGCCAGCAGCAAAACAGGGGTGGGGGAGCAGTTCTTC,CASSKTGVGEQFF
TRBJ2-1,-,-,TRBV28,TGTGCCAGCAAGCCAAGAGTGAATGAGCAGTTCTTC,CASKPRVNEQFF
TRBJ1-2,-,-,TRBV28,TGTGCCAGCAGTTTATTGGCTGGCTACACCTTC,CASSLLAGYTF
TRBJ1-6,-,-,TRBV4-1,TGCGCCAGCAGCCAAGAGGGCCCGTTTAATTCACCCCTCCACTTT,CASSQEGPFNSPLHF
TRBJ1-6,once,TRBD1,TRBV9,TGTGCCAGCAGCGTAGGACAGGGGGATTCACCCCTCCACTTT,CASSVGQGDSPLHF